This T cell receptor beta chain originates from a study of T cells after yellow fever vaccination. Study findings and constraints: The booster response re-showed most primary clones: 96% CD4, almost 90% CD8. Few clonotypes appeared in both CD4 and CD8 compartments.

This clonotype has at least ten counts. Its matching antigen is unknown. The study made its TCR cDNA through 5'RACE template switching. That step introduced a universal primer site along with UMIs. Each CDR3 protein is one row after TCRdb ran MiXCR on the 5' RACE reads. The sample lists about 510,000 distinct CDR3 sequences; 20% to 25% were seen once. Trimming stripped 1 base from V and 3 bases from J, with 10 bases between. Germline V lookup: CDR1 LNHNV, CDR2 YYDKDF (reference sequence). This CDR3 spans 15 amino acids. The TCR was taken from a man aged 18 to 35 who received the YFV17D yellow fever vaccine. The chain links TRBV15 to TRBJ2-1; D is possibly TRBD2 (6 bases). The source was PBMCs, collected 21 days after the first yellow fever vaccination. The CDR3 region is CATSRGREVYNEQFF. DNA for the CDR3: TGTGCCACCAGCAGAGGGAGGGAAGTCTACAATGAGCAGTTCTTC. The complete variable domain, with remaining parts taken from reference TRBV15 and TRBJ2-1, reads DAMVIQNPRYQVTQFGKPVTLSCSQTLNHNVMYWYQQKSSQAPKLLFHYYDKDFNNEADTPDNFQSRRPNTSFCFLDIRSPGLGDTAMYLCATSRGREVYNEQFFGPGTRLTVL.